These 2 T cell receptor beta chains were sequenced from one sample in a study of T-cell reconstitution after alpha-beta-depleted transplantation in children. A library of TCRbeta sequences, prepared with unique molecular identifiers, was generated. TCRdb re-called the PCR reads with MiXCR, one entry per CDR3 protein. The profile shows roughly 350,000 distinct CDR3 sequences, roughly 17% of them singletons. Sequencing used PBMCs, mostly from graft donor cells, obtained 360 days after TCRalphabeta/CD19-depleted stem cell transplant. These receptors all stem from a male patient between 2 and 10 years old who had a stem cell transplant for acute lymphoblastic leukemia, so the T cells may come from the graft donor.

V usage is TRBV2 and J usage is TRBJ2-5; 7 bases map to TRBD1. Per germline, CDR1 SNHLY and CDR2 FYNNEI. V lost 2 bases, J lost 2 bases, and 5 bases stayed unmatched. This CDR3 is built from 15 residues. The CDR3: CASSEIGRGQETQYF. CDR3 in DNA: TGTGCCAGCAGTGAAATAGGCAGGGGGCAAGAGACCCAGTACTTC.

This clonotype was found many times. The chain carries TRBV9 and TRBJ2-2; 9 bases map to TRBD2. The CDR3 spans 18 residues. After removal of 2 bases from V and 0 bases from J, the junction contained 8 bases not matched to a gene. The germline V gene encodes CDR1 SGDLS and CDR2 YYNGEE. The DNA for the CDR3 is TGTGCCAGCAGCGTTGGACTAGCGCCATTCGCGAACACCGGGGAGCTGTTTTTT. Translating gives CASSVGLAPFANTGELFF.